The 15 T cell receptor beta chains below were found in one sample sequenced in a study of CD8+CD57+ T cells in acquired aplastic anemia. Genomic DNA provided the template from which TCR beta VDJ and CDR3 profiles were obtained. Each CDR3 protein is one row after TCRdb ran MiXCR on the reads. In the table there are approximately 100,000 distinct CDR3 sequences, 65% to 70% of which are singletons. Patients sequenced had flow cytometry evidence of CD8+CD57+ cell expansion. The sequencing sample was made of sorted CD4+, CD8+, or CD8+CD57+ T cells (not recorded which) from PBMCs. These receptors originate from a human donor with aplastic anemia.

J is TRBJ2-3 and V is TRBV20-1, with D maybe TRBD2 (6 bases). Germline V gene sequence: CDR1 DFQATT, CDR2 SNEGSKA (reference sequence). The CDR3 spans 15 residues. The V and J ends lost 5 bases and 0 bases respectively, with 15 bases between them. DNA for the CDR3: TGCAGTGCTCCCGGTCGGGCGGGGAGCACAGATACGCAGTATTTT. Its protein is CSAPGRAGSTDTQYF.

This clonotype came up many times. The rearrangement links TRBV6-4 to TRBJ1-2; 9 bases match TRBD1. The CDR3 length is 16 residues. CDR1 is MRHNA and CDR2 is SNTAGT in the germline V gene. Trimming cost V 4 bases and J 3 bases; bases outside gene matches: 9. The CDR3 protein is CASSAPGGQGHYGYTF. DNA for the CDR3: TGTGCCAGCAGTGCCCCCGGGGGACAGGGTCACTATGGCTACACCTTC.

The rearrangement uses TRBV20-1 and TRBJ1-2, with 10 bases lining up with TRBD1. Germline CDR1 reads DFQATT; CDR2 reads SNEGSKA (reference sequence). This CDR3 has 13 residues. V lost 6 bases, J lost 8 bases, and 9 bases stayed unmatched. This CDR3 reads CSAPRDRGYGYTF. The CDR3 nucleotides read TGCAGTGCCCCAAGGGACAGGGGATACGGCTACACCTTC.

By share of the sample, this clonotype is medium-sized. The J gene is TRBJ2-7, the V gene TRBV25-1; 9 nucleotides align to TRBD1. The CDR3 consists of 15 residues. Germline values: CDR1 MGHDK, CDR2 SYGVNS. V lost 4 bases, J lost 3 bases, and 7 bases stayed unmatched. The CDR3 reads CASSVSLGQGYEQYF. The DNA of the CDR3 is TGTGCCAGCAGTGTATCCCTGGGACAGGGCTACGAGCAGTACTTC.

V gene TRBV15 combines with J gene TRBJ1-4; 10 positions agree with TRBD1. The CDR3 is made up of 16 amino acids. J gave up 6 bases and V 1 base, and 5 bases lay outside the gene matches. Looked up from germline, CDR1 is LNHNV and CDR2 is YYDKDF (reference sequence). This CDR3 is CATSRVGGTGDEKLFF. The DNA of the CDR3 is TGTGCCACCAGCAGAGTCGGGGGGACAGGGGATGAAAAACTGTTTTTT.

A single count supports this clonotype. This chain joins TRBV15 and TRBJ2-7; 8 bases match TRBD1. The CDR3 runs to 16 residues. Unmatched junction bases numbered 12, after V lost 3 bases and J lost 5 bases. The germline V gene has CDR1 LNHNV and CDR2 YYDKDF (reference sequence). This chain's CDR3 is CATSRVTGDRSHEQYF. The CDR3 region has the DNA TGTGCCACCAGCAGGGTGACAGGGGATAGATCCCACGAGCAGTACTTC. Looking up the rest from reference TRBV15 and TRBJ2-7 gives the full variable domain: DAMVIQNPRYQVTQFGKPVTLSCSQTLNHNVMYWYQQKSSQAPKLLFHYYDKDFNNEADTPDNFQSRRPNTSFCFLDIRSPGLGDTAMYLCATSRVTGDRSHEQYFGPGTRLTVT.

The genes are TRBV7-9 and TRBJ1-6, with D unclear. V lost 3 bases and J lost 8, with 11 bases in between. Germline values: CDR1 SEHNR, CDR2 FQNEAQ (reference sequence). The CDR3 spans 14 residues. The CDR3 sequence is CASSFKGQHSPLHF. In DNA, the CDR3 is TGTGCCAGCAGCTTTAAAGGGCAACATTCACCCCTCCACTTT.

The V call is TRBV20-1, the J call TRBJ1-2, with 7 bases matching TRBD1. The junction had 10 bases not matched to a gene; V was cut back by 1 base and J by 5 bases. The CDR3 runs 15 residues. CDR1 DFQATT and CDR2 SNEGSKA come from the germline V gene (reference sequence). The CDR3 sequence is CSARAVRQGWYGYTF. CDR3 nucleotides: TGCAGTGCTAGAGCCGTCCGACAGGGTTGGTATGGCTACACCTTC.

This clonotype was picked up a small number of times. The chain has TRBV7-9 and TRBJ2-7; TRBD1 matches 11 bases. V was clipped by 5 bases and J by 2 bases; unmatched bases: 5. Germline V gene sequence: CDR1 SEHNR, CDR2 FQNEAQ (reference sequence). CDR3 length: 15 residues. CDR3 residues: CASSLGQGVTYEQYF. CDR3 bases: TGTGCCAGCAGCCTGGGACAGGGGGTGACCTACGAGCAGTACTTC. Looking up the rest from reference TRBV7-9 and TRBJ2-7 gives the full variable domain: DTGVSQNPRHKITKRGQNVTFRCDPISEHNRLYWYRQTLGQGPEFLTYFQNEAQLEKSRLLSDRFSAERPKGSFSTLEIQRTEQGDSAMYLCASSLGQGVTYEQYFGPGTRLTVT.

The chain uses TRBV20-1 and TRBJ1-2; 7 positions agree with TRBD1. This CDR3 has 19 amino acids. Losses at the gene ends were 0 bases for V and 1 base for J; bases not matched to a gene: 17. The germline CDR1 and CDR2 sequences are DFQATT and SNEGSKA (reference sequence). The CDR3 sequence: CSARDQGGQGLSGNYGYTF. For the CDR3, the DNA is TGCAGTGCTAGAGATCAGGGGGGGCAGGGGTTAAGTGGTAACTATGGCTACACCTTC.

V usage is TRBV20-1 and J usage is TRBJ2-3, with 10 bases matching TRBD1. The CDR3 sequence is 15 residues long. Germline V gives CDR1 DFQATT, CDR2 SNEGSKA (reference sequence). The J segment lost 6 bases and the V segment lost 5 bases, leaving 11 bases of the junction unmatched. The CDR3, as DNA: TGCAGTGCTCGTACCGGGACAGGGGCGACCGATACGCAGTATTTT. Amino acids: CSARTGTGATDTQYF.

This clonotype has more than one count but fewer than ten. The chain is built from TRBV12-3 or TRBV12-4 and TRBJ1-5; no reliable D call. V lost 2 bases and J 2 bases, leaving 4 bases between the germline ends. This CDR3 comprises 13 residues. The CDR3 spells CASSLTRNQPQHF. The CDR3 DNA sequence: TGTGCCAGCAGTTTAACCCGCAATCAGCCCCAGCATTTT.

The CDR3 here is CASSEKLSTDTQYF. The DNA of the CDR3 is TGTGCCAGCAGTGAAAAGCTGAGCACAGATACGCAGTATTTT. The genes are TRBV2 and TRBJ2-3; D call uncertain. CDR1 and CDR2 (germline): SNHLY, FYNNEI. The CDR3 covers 14 residues. Trimming pared 2 bases from V and 0 bases from J, leaving 6 bases between.

The chain recombines TRBV20-1 with TRBJ1-1, with D uncertain. The CDR3 covers 13 residues. Germline CDR1 is DFQATT and CDR2 is SNEGSKA (reference sequence). Trimming pared 2 bases from V and 3 bases from J, leaving 10 bases between. The CDR3: CSARRDRYTEAFF. CDR3 coding DNA: TGCAGTGCTAGAAGGGATAGGTACACTGAAGCTTTCTTT.

The chain uses TRBV2 and TRBJ1-4; D is ambiguous. The CDR3 extends over 11 amino acids. In germline, CDR1 is SNHLY, CDR2 FYNNEI. With 10 bases removed from V and 0 bases from J, the gap between germline ends came to 3 bases. CDR3 DNA sequence: TGTGCCACAGCAACTAATGAAAAACTGTTTTTT. The encoded protein is CATATNEKLFF.